The clone carrying this T cell receptor (beta chain) was seen a handful of times. This sample stems from a study of T cell responses to AZD1222 COVID-19 vaccine. The CDR3 is 14 residues long. V was clipped by 6 bases and J by 8 bases; unmatched bases: 8. Germline assignment: CDR1 SNHLY and CDR2 FYNNEI. The data were produced by immunoSEQ multiplex PCR, yet TCRdb's version contains in-frame clones alone and is incomplete. The table has 35,000 to 55,000 clones, 83% seen once. This specimen consisted of peripheral blood, obtained on day 0 of AZD1222 vaccination. The receptor comes from an adult in good health. This chain links TRBV2 with TRBJ2-1; TRBD1 agrees at 9 bases. CDR3 protein: CASRRRTGVDEQFF. CDR3 DNA: TGTGCCAGCAGACGCCGGACAGGGGTCGATGAGCAGTTCTTC.